Listed below are T cell receptor beta chains from one sample, sequenced in a study of Ad26.COV2.S vaccination and SARS-CoV-2 variants. The method was immunoSEQ multiplex PCR; TCRdb's version includes in-frame clones alone and lacks a portion of them. This table holds around 270,000 clones, approximately 90% found once. Sample: peripheral blood, taken in a trial of Ad26.COV2.S vaccine versus placebo. Receptors originate from a person aged 18-65 years who received the Ad26.COV2.S COVID-19 vaccine or a placebo. Both conserved end residues are part of each CDR3.

TRBV4-3	TRBJ2-5	CASSQDWTGTGETQYF
TRBV6-2/TRBV6-3	TRBJ2-1	CASSYPSRTSGGAGEQFF
TRBV7-9	TRBJ1-2	CASSIQGERYGYTF
TRBV12-3/TRBV12-4	TRBJ1-1	CASSFRRNTEAFF
TRBV18	TRBJ2-5	CASSPLSGLETQYF
TRBV5-8	TRBJ1-5	CASSFSTGVSQPQHF
TRBV7-6	TRBJ2-1	CASSSNSGRDEQFF
TRBV30	TRBJ2-5	CAWRGHFQETQYF
TRBV12-3/TRBV12-4	TRBJ2-6	CASSYKAAGVLTF
TRBV19	TRBJ2-2	CASSLGANTGELFF
TRBV12-5	TRBJ2-3	CASGSRRGGSTDTQYF
TRBV9	TRBJ2-3	CASSSTPDTYLTF
TRBV15	TRBJ2-7	CATSRGQGARKF
TRBV7-9	TRBJ1-1	CASSTEEGFNTEAFF
TRBV2	TRBJ1-5	CASSTIGAGNQPQHF
TRBV19	TRBJ1-3	CASSWTGTYSGNTIYF
TRBV19	TRBJ2-2	CASSIRRVVGRGTGELFF
TRBV28	TRBJ2-3	CASSLVRLASSTDTQYF
TRBV5-1	TRBJ1-1	CASSLLEGARTEAFF
TRBV7-2	TRBJ1-2	CASSLEGGTFGGYTF
TRBV7-6	TRBJ2-1	CASSSAPTISYNEQFF
TRBV7-2	TRBJ2-2	CASSPTAGGLKTGELFF
TRBV28	TRBJ2-1	CASSFQKRVRSLNDNEQFF
TRBV19	TRBJ2-4	CASSETGTRKNIQYF
TRBV9	TRBJ1-6	CASSPTGLPNSPLHF
TRBV7-2	TRBJ2-3	CASSSPTGPDTQYF
TRBV11-1	TRBJ1-2	CASSPIDSYGYTF
TRBV7-3	TRBJ2-2	CASSFTSGRGGELFF
TRBV2	TRBJ2-7	CASSEIVRAYEQYF
TRBV6-6	TRBJ1-3	CASSYSDGRANTIYF
TRBV11-2	TRBJ2-1	CASSTARFTYNEQFF
TRBV1	TRBJ2-5	CTSSHSSSGGRYQETQYF
TRBV3-1/TRBV3-2	TRBJ2-3	CASSLTGGLTDTQYF
TRBV15	TRBJ1-2	CATSRGEGPNYGYTF
TRBV7-9	TRBJ1-2	CASSPDRVYGYTF
TRBV30	TRBJ2-5	CAWSTGRGGYETQYF
TRBV27	TRBJ2-1	CAAGRGSYNEQFF